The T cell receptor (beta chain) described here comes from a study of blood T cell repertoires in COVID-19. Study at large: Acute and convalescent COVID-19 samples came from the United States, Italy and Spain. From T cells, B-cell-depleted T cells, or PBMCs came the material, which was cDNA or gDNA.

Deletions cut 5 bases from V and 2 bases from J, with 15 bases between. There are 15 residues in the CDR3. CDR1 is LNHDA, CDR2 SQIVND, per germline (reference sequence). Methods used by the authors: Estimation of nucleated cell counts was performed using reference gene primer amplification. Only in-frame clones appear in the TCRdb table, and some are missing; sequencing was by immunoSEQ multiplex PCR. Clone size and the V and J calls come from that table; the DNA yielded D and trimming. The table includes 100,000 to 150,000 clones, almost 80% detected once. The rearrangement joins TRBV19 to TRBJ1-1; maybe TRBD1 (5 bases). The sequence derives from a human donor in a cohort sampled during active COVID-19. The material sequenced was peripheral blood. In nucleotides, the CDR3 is TGTGCCAGTAGTCTCAGGGAATGGGGTAACACTGAAGCTTTCTTT. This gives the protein CASSLREWGNTEAFF. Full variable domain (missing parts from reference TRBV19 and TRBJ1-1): DGGITQSPKYLFRKEGQNVTLSCEQNLNHDAMYWYRQDPGQGLRLIYYSQIVNDFQKGDIAEGYSVSREKKESFPLTVTSAQKNPTAFYLCASSLREWGNTEAFFGQGTRLTVV.